These T cell receptor beta chains were read from a single sample in a study of shared clonotypes between healthy human individuals. Generated by immunoSEQ multiplex PCR, the TCRdb table keeps only in-frame clones and is missing some. The sample has approximately 240,000 clones, under 80% seen once. Material for sequencing was memory CD4+ T cells sorted from blood. These receptors came from a young man in good health. Each CDR3 is given with its conserved first and last residue. A D gene is named only where the DNA matches it firmly. A clone size is listed for some rows: how often the clone was seen (once, few, many), or a class if it is expanded.

>-|TRBV5-4|-|TRBJ2-3
CASSSWATDTQYF
TGTGCCAGCAGCTCCTGGGCCACAGATACGCAGTATTTT
>-|TRBV7-9|TRBD1|TRBJ2-2
CASSSQGAGELFF
TGTGCCAGCAGCTCACAGGGGGCCGGGGAGCTGTTTTTT
>-|TRBV14|-|TRBJ2-5
CASSQSRGAFQETQYF
TGTGCCAGCAGCCAAAGCCGGGGGGCATTCCAAGAGACCCAGTACTTC
>many|TRBV18|TRBD2|TRBJ2-1
CASSRAGGRSSYNEQFF
TGTGCCAGCTCACGGGCGGGAGGAAGGAGCTCCTACAATGAGCAGTTCTTC
>-|TRBV5-1|-|TRBJ2-1
CASSLGDLNNEQFF
TGCGCCAGCAGCTTGGGAGACTTAAACAATGAGCAGTTCTTC
>-|TRBV4-3|TRBD2|TRBJ2-7
CASSELAGGTYEQYF
TGCGCCAGCAGCGAACTAGCGGGAGGCACCTACGAGCAGTACTTC
>-|TRBV18|-|TRBJ2-1
CASSPRWGDNEQFF
TGTGCCAGCTCACCACGGTGGGGGGACAATGAGCAGTTCTTC
>-|TRBV28|TRBD2|TRBJ2-1
CASFPNAGVYNEQFF
TGTGCCAGCTTCCCCAACGCGGGAGTCTATAATGAGCAGTTCTTC
>many|TRBV29-1|-|TRBJ2-1
CSVIGVSYNEQFF
TGCAGCGTTATCGGTGTCTCCTACAATGAGCAGTTCTTC
>-|TRBV2|TRBD2|TRBJ2-5
CASGTTQETQYF
TGTGCCAGCGGGACTACCCAGGAGACCCAGTACTTC
>-|TRBV2|TRBD1|TRBJ1-2
CASSEGPDRVTTGYTF
TGTGCCAGCAGTGAAGGCCCGGACAGGGTTACGACTGGCTACACCTTC
>-|TRBV10-3|-|TRBJ1-1
CAISGGADTEAFF
TGTGCCATCAGTGGAGGGGCAGACACTGAAGCTTTCTTT
>-|TRBV19|-|TRBJ2-2
CASSFSGVNTGELFF
TGTGCCAGTAGTTTTTCCGGGGTGAACACCGGGGAGCTGTTTTTT
>once|TRBV7-2|-|TRBJ2-7
CASRSGAGSGYEQYF
TGTGCCAGCAGATCAGGGGCGGGATCGGGCTACGAGCAGTACTTC
>-|TRBV6-1|TRBD2|TRBJ2-7
CASSALAGGGYEQYF
TGTGCCAGCAGTGCCTTAGCGGGAGGAGGCTACGAGCAGTACTTC
>-|TRBV25-1|-|TRBJ2-1
CASSERQGGNNEQFF
TGTGCCAGCAGTGAACGACAGGGAGGAAACAATGAGCAGTTCTTC
>few|TRBV7-2|TRBD1|TRBJ1-2
CASSAGTGVNTF
TGTGCCAGCAGCGCCGGGACAGGGGTTAACACCTTC
>-|TRBV13|-|TRBJ2-1
CASSPGAGSSYNEQFF
TGTGCCAGCAGCCCAGGGGCAGGGAGCTCCTACAATGAGCAGTTCTTC
>-|TRBV18|TRBD2|TRBJ2-7
CASSPWGGRARNEQYF
TGTGCCAGCTCACCTTGGGGCGGGAGGGCTCGTAACGAGCAGTACTTC
>once|TRBV7-6|TRBD2|TRBJ2-1
CASSPWGGSPPVYNEQFF
TGTGCCAGCAGCCCCTGGGGCGGGAGTCCCCCTGTTTACAATGAGCAGTTCTTC
>many|TRBV19|-|TRBJ2-2
CASKTDGNLNTGELFF
TGTGCCAGTAAAACGGACGGAAACTTGAACACCGGGGAGCTGTTTTTT
>-|TRBV6-1|-|TRBJ2-7
CASSVGGIGSYEQYF
TGTGCCAGCAGTGTTGGCGGGATAGGGTCCTACGAGCAGTACTTC
>-|TRBV11-2|-|TRBJ2-3
CASSFRLGDTQYF
TGTGCCAGCAGCTTTAGGCTGGGCGATACGCAGTATTTT
>once|TRBV2|TRBD1|TRBJ2-2
CASRQGWQGAGELFF
TGTGCCAGCAGACAGGGGTGGCAGGGGGCCGGGGAGCTGTTTTTT
>-|TRBV18|TRBD1|TRBJ1-1
CASSPLPGQEYTEAFF
TGTGCCAGCTCACCACTTCCGGGACAGGAGTACACTGAAGCTTTCTTT
>-|TRBV10-2|-|TRBJ1-5
CASRAASNQPQHF
TGCGCCAGCAGGGCCGCAAGCAATCAGCCCCAGCATTTT
>-|TRBV28|TRBD1|TRBJ1-1
CASSTGTGVVTEAFF
TGTGCCAGCAGTACCGGGACAGGGGTTGTCACTGAAGCTTTCTTT
>few|TRBV14|-|TRBJ2-5
CASSQDLGQETQYF
TGTGCCAGCAGCCAAGATTTGGGACAAGAGACCCAGTACTTC
>-|TRBV9|-|TRBJ2-3
CASSPRLDRSTDTQYF
TGTGCCAGCAGCCCCCGACTAGACCGCAGCACAGATACGCAGTATTTT
>-|TRBV4-1|-|TRBJ2-3
CASSPLGFTQYF
TGCGCCAGCAGCCCCCTAGGCTTTACGCAGTATTTT
>-|TRBV11-1|-|TRBJ2-3
CASSLEERSTDTQYF
TGTGCCAGCAGCTTAGAGGAGCGGTCCACAGATACGCAGTATTTT
>few|TRBV7-2|TRBD1|TRBJ2-1
CASSLVTGAEQFF
TGTGCCAGCAGCTTAGTGACAGGGGCTGAGCAGTTCTTC
>-|TRBV5-4|TRBD1|TRBJ2-3
CASSLQGWSDTQYF
TGTGCCAGCAGCTTACAGGGGTGGTCAGATACGCAGTATTTT
>-|TRBV29-1|TRBD2|TRBJ2-1
CSAPTSGGYNEQFF
TGCAGCGCTCCGACTAGCGGGGGATACAATGAGCAGTTCTTC
>-|TRBV7-2|-|TRBJ1-5
CASRYTPNQPQHF
TGTGCCAGCAGGTACACCCCCAATCAGCCCCAGCATTTT
>-|TRBV11-2|-|TRBJ1-4
CASSLDRAATNEKLFF
TGTGCCAGCAGCTTAGATCGGGCGGCAACTAATGAAAAACTGTTTTTT
>once|TRBV7-2|-|TRBJ1-5
CASSLDAGDNQPQHF
TGTGCCAGCAGCTTAGACGCTGGTGATAATCAGCCCCAGCATTTT
>-|TRBV15|-|TRBJ2-5
CATSKKKLSEETQYF
TGTGCCACCAGCAAGAAGAAGCTGTCCGAAGAGACCCAGTACTTC
>-|TRBV5-6|-|TRBJ2-7
CASSPRSPYEQYF
TGTGCCAGCAGCCCCCGTTCCCCCTACGAGCAGTACTTC
>-|TRBV19|-|TRBJ1-3
CASRDYSGNTIYF
TGTGCCAGTAGAGATTACTCTGGAAACACCATATATTTT
>-|TRBV28|-|TRBJ2-6
CASSLGWSGANVLTF
TGTGCCAGCAGTTTAGGGTGGTCTGGGGCCAACGTCCTGACTTTC
>-|TRBV28|-|TRBJ1-5
CASSFSGSGNQPQHF
TGTGCCAGCAGTTTTTCGGGGTCTGGCAATCAGCCCCAGCATTTT
>-|TRBV19|TRBD2|TRBJ2-3
CASSRIAGGPLGDTQYF
TGTGCCAGTAGTCGTATAGCGGGAGGGCCATTAGGAGATACGCAGTATTTT
>-|TRBV14|-|TRBJ2-7
CASSPFYVYEQYF
TGTGCCAGCAGCCCCTTCTATGTCTACGAGCAGTACTTC
>-|TRBV5-1|TRBD2|TRBJ2-7
CASSSLAGGLAGYSYEQYF
TGCGCCAGCAGCTCCCTAGCCGGGGGACTAGCGGGATACTCCTACGAGCAGTACTTC
>-|TRBV29-1|-|TRBJ2-1
CSVTVSYNEQFF
TGCAGCGTGACCGTCTCCTACAATGAGCAGTTCTTC
>-|TRBV28|-|TRBJ1-5
CASSLSRRGYNQPQHF
TGTGCCAGCAGTTTATCGAGGAGGGGGTACAATCAGCCCCAGCATTTT
>-|TRBV25-1|-|TRBJ2-1
CASSGGEGDWDYNEQFF
TGTGCCAGCAGTGGGGGCGAGGGAGATTGGGACTACAATGAGCAGTTCTTC
>-|TRBV21-1|-|TRBJ2-7
CASSLLPGGNDYEQYF
TGTGCCAGCAGCCTATTACCGGGGGGTAATGACTACGAGCAGTACTTC
>-|TRBV5-1|-|TRBJ2-5
CASSLGAGSGQETQYF
TGCGCCAGCAGCTTGGGGGCGGGTAGCGGACAAGAGACCCAGTACTTC
>-|TRBV5-6|-|TRBJ1-3
CASSRTELSGNTIYF
TGTGCCAGCAGCCGGACGGAACTATCTGGAAACACCATATATTTT
>-|TRBV7-2|-|TRBJ1-4
CASSLEWQPEKLFF
TGTGCCAGCAGCTTAGAATGGCAGCCAGAAAAACTGTTTTTT
>once|TRBV10-3|-|TRBJ2-1
CAISESLIGGQSPHGQFF
TGTGCCATCAGTGAATCTCTCATCGGGGGACAGTCCCCCCATGGGCAGTTCTTC